A single sample gave rise to the 28 T cell receptor beta chains below, sequenced in a study of post-analysis software for immune sequencing data (dated by TCRdb to the mid-2010s). Results the study describes overall, beyond this receptor: Several TRBV segments, including TRBV5-6, TRBV5-1 and TRBV20-1, were significantly more frequent in patients than controls.

The library was produced with PCR. TCRdb names Illumina HiSeq 2500 as the instrument used. Unique molecular identifiers were incorporated into TCR beta cDNA libraries to reduce PCR and sequencing biases. The public reads were run again by TCRdb, first through fastp at Q25 and then through MiXCR, and only productive beta chains were kept. Entries that share a CDR3 protein sequence are merged under the most common genes and DNA. For this sample there are approximately 730,000 distinct CDR3 sequences; 30% appear just once. The leading ten clones occupy around 0.56% of the sample. Antigen specificity for these receptors is unknown. Sequenced material: blood. Receptors originate from a girl aged 10-17 years with multiple sclerosis.

This sequence joins TRBV29-1 and TRBJ2-4; D tentatively fits TRBD1 or TRBD2 (5 bases each). The germline V gene has CDR1 SQVTM and CDR2 ANQGSEA. This CDR3 region has 11 residues. V was pared by 6 bases and J by 7 bases, with 10 bases between. The CDR3 DNA reads TGCAGCGTGGGGGTCGGCAACATTCAGTACTTC. Protein product: CSVGVGNIQYF. Combining the CDR3 with reference TRBV29-1 and TRBJ2-4 gives the whole variable domain SAVISQKPSRDICQRGTSLTIQCQVDSQVTMMFWYRQQPGQSLTLIATANQGSEATYESGFVIDKFPISRPNLTFSTLTVSNMSPEDSSIYLCSVGVGNIQYFGAGTRLSVL.

This clonotype was seen many times. The V gene is TRBV4-3, the J gene TRBJ2-3; no clear D. Germline V gives CDR1 LGHNA, CDR2 YSLEER. The CDR3 length is 13 residues. Trimming took 0 bases from V and 6 from J, leaving 7 bases between them. The CDR3 bases are TGCGCCAGCAGCCAAGATTTCCGGGATACGCAGTATTTT. Encoded protein: CASSQDFRDTQYF.

The genes are TRBV6-1 and TRBJ1-5, with D tentatively TRBD1 (5 bases). CDR1 is MNHNS, CDR2 SASEGT, per germline. The V gene lost 2 bases and the J gene lost 4 bases, with 6 bases spanning the gap. The CDR3 spans 13 residues. CDR3 region: CASSEPGNQPQHF. For the CDR3, the DNA is TGTGCCAGCAGTGAACCAGGGAATCAGCCCCAGCATTTT.

This clonotype was seen a few times. This chain connects TRBV20-1 to TRBJ2-5, with 7 bases lining up with TRBD2. V lost 8 bases and J lost 7; bases outside the gene matches: 13. Germline-derived CDR1 and CDR2 are DFQATT and SNEGSKA (reference sequence). This CDR3 region has 13 residues. The CDR3 region has the DNA TGCAGTACGGGGGGAGGGACGGCAAGGACCCAGTACTTC. The encoded protein is CSTGGGTARTQYF.

The chain combines TRBV5-1 with TRBJ2-1; 7 bases agree with TRBD1. Unmatched junction bases numbered 5, after V lost 7 bases and J lost 4 bases. CDR1 SGHRS and CDR2 YFSETQ come from the germline V gene. This CDR3 has 13 amino acids. CDR3 loop: CASATGQYNEQFF. In DNA, the CDR3 is TGCGCCAGCGCTACGGGACAGTACAATGAGCAGTTCTTC.

This clonotype has more than one count but fewer than ten. The genes are TRBV10-3 and TRBJ2-3; the D gene is possibly TRBD1 (6 bases). The length of the CDR3 is 16 residues. V lost 2 bases and J lost 2, with 14 bases in between. The germline V gene encodes CDR1 ENHRY and CDR2 SYGVKD. The CDR3, as DNA: TGTGCCATCAGTGAGCATGGGCAGGGGTCCACAGATACGCAGTATTTT. Translation gives CAISEHGQGSTDTQYF.

The rearrangement links TRBV3-1 to TRBJ1-2; no reliable D call. The CDR3 loop spans 12 amino acids. Trimming stripped 8 bases from V and 3 bases from J, with 10 bases between. Germline assignment: CDR1 LGHDT and CDR2 YNNKEL (reference sequence). The CDR3 DNA reads TGTGCCAGCTATACAGCCGACTATGGCTACACCTTC. Translated, it gives CASYTADYGYTF.

This clonotype was seen only a few times. The chain employs TRBV7-9 and TRBJ1-1; D gene uncertain. V lost 5 bases and J 6 bases, leaving 10 bases between the germline ends. This CDR3 has 12 amino acids. Germline-derived CDR1 and CDR2 are SEHNR and FQNEAQ (reference sequence). The CDR3 here is CASSGWEAEAFF. The DNA of the CDR3 is TGTGCCAGCAGCGGGTGGGAGGCTGAAGCTTTCTTT.

The sample holds a few counts of this clonotype. The chain has TRBV12-3 or TRBV12-4 and TRBJ1-1; the match to TRBD1 covers 12 bases. V shed 4 bases and J 1 base; nucleotides not matched to a gene: 7. This CDR3 spans 17 amino acids. CDR3 coding DNA: TGTGCCAGCAGTTCCCCCGGGACAGGGGGCGCGAACACTGAAGCTTTCTTT. Its translation is CASSSPGTGGANTEAFF.

The chain uses TRBV10-2 and TRBJ2-1; no firm D call. CDR1 is WSHSY and CDR2 is SAAADI in the germline V gene. V was trimmed by 10 bases and J by 0 bases, leaving 16 bases between them. The length of the CDR3 is 15 residues. The CDR3 spells CATTRAASSYNEQFF. CDR3 DNA sequence: TGCGCCACTACAAGGGCTGCGAGCTCCTACAATGAGCAGTTCTTC.

This clonotype was picked up a small number of times. The chain is built from TRBV28 and TRBJ2-5, with 7 positions matching TRBD1. The CDR3 runs 16 residues. The V gene's germline CDR1 is MDHEN and CDR2 SYDVKM. After removal of 6 bases from V and 1 base from J, the junction contained 11 bases not matched to a gene. For the CDR3, the DNA is TGTGCCAGCAGCTCCACCGGGACAGCCTTCCAAGAGACCCAGTACTTC. Its translation: CASSSTGTAFQETQYF.

This clonotype was seen only a few times. The rearrangement joins TRBV29-1 to TRBJ2-7; the D call may be TRBD1 or TRBD2 (6 bases each). The germline V gene encodes CDR1 SQVTM and CDR2 ANQGSEA. The CDR3 runs 17 residues. V shed 4 bases and J shed 2 bases, with 24 bases lying between them. The CDR3 reads CSVAQPRRGSRAYEQYF. In DNA form, the CDR3 reads TGCAGCGTTGCACAACCCAGGAGGGGGAGTAGAGCCTACGAGCAGTACTTC.

In DNA form, the CDR3 reads TGCAGTCCCCCCGGGGCCGCTGAGCAGTTCTTC. Its protein product is CSPPGAAEQFF. V and J are TRBV20-1 and TRBJ2-1; D may match TRBD1 or TRBD2 (5 bases each). The V gene's germline CDR1 is DFQATT and CDR2 SNEGSKA (reference sequence). The CDR3 is 11 residues long. The V end was cut by 8 bases, the J end by 9 bases, with 14 bases between.

The CDR3 reads CASSLDRGIGDTQYF. The CDR3 DNA is TGTGCCAGCAGTTTAGACAGGGGGATTGGAGATACGCAGTATTTT. This rearrangement joins TRBV27 to TRBJ2-3, with TRBD1 matching over 9 bases. Germline V gives CDR1 MNHEY, CDR2 SMNVEV (reference sequence). J gave up 5 bases and V 2 bases, and 5 bases lay outside the gene matches. The CDR3 loop spans 15 amino acids.

The genes are TRBV11-2 and TRBJ2-1, with 7 bases matching TRBD2. This CDR3 is 14 amino acids long. V was pared by 0 bases and J by 10 bases, with 6 bases of the junction left unmatched. Germline V gene lookup returns CDR1 SGHAT and CDR2 FQNNGV. The CDR3 loop is CASSLDPLLAEQFF. The DNA for the CDR3 is TGTGCCAGCAGCTTAGACCCCTTACTAGCGGAGCAGTTCTTC.

Of note for this clonotype: Sequence at one end of the junction differs from germline and may be a read error. J is TRBJ2-4 and V is TRBV9; 9 nucleotides match TRBD2. This CDR3 spans 15 amino acids. Germline CDR1 SGDLS, CDR2 YYNGEE. The CDR3 loop reads CAGSVAGGTKNIQYF. DNA of the CDR3: TGTGCCGGCAGCGTCGCGGGAGGGACCAAAAACATTCAGTACTTC.

V is TRBV7-2 and J is TRBJ2-1; D is undetermined. The CDR3 spans 16 residues. From germline, CDR1 is SGHTA and CDR2 FQGNSA. V dropped 0 bases and J dropped 3 bases, with 12 bases sitting between them. In nucleotides, the CDR3 is TGTGCCAGCAGCTTAGCACCCCGGGCAGTCTACAATGAGCAGTTCTTC. This gives the protein CASSLAPRAVYNEQFF.

This clonotype was found a few times. The chain combines TRBV6-2 or TRBV6-3 with TRBJ2-3; D unclear. With 5 bases removed from V and 6 bases from J, the gap between germline ends came to 12 bases. CDR3 size: 13 residues. Germline CDR1 reads MNHEY; CDR2 reads SVGEGT. The CDR3 DNA reads TGTGCCAGCAGTCTCCTTTACGCGGATACGCAGTATTTT. This encodes CASSLLYADTQYF.

This clonotype was counted a few times. The rearrangement links TRBV25-1 to TRBJ1-2, with 7 bases matching TRBD1. The CDR3 spans 11 residues. V gave up 7 bases and J gave up 6 bases; unmatched junction bases: 2. Germline-derived CDR1 and CDR2 are MGHDK and SYGVNS. The DNA of the CDR3 is TGTGCCAGCACAACAGGGGATGGCTACACCTTC. This translates into CASTTGDGYTF.

This chain uses TRBV3-1 with TRBJ1-1; D unresolved. V gave up 4 bases and J gave up 0 bases, with 12 bases separating them. From germline, CDR1 is LGHDT and CDR2 YNNKEL (reference sequence). CDR3 size: 15 residues. The CDR3 protein is CASSRVGWMNTEAFF. The CDR3 DNA reads as TGTGCCAGCAGCCGAGTGGGGTGGATGAACACTGAAGCTTTCTTT.

The V and J genes are TRBV7-2 and TRBJ1-5; 8 bases match TRBD1. Germline CDR1 reads SGHTA; CDR2 reads FQGNSA. The CDR3 is 16 amino acids. After removal of 5 bases from V and 0 bases from J, the junction contained 6 bases not matched to a gene. The CDR3 is CASSQGQGFSNQPQHF. CDR3 sequence (DNA): TGTGCCAGCAGCCAAGGACAGGGCTTTAGCAATCAGCCCCAGCATTTT. Based on the CDR3 plus reference TRBV7-2 and TRBJ1-5, the full variable domain is GAGVSQSPSNKVTEKGKDVELRCDPISGHTALYWYRQSLGQGLEFLIYFQGNSAPDKSGLPSDRFSAERTGGSVSTLTIQRTQQEDSAVYLCASSQGQGFSNQPQHFGDGTRLSIL.

In its sample, this clonotype was seen a few times. This chain joins TRBV6-6 and TRBJ1-3, with a possible D match to TRBD1 (5 bases). The CDR3 contains 14 residues. From germline, CDR1 is MNHNY and CDR2 SVGAGI (reference sequence). V dropped 6 bases and J dropped 2 bases, with 11 bases sitting between them. CDR3 nucleotide sequence: TGTGCCAGCAGCCAGGGTGACCCTGGAAACACCATATATTTT. It is translated as CASSQGDPGNTIYF.

The chain joins TRBV7-2 to TRBJ2-7, with 8 positions matching TRBD2. The length of the CDR3 is 16 residues. The V and J ends lost 4 bases and 0 bases, in that order; junction bases with no gene match: 8. CDR1 is SGHTA, CDR2 FQGNSA, per germline. The CDR3: CASSSGLGASSYEQYF. Here the CDR3 DNA reads TGTGCCAGCAGCTCGGGACTAGGTGCGAGCTCCTACGAGCAGTACTTC.

This clonotype occurred a few times. The V and J genes are TRBV27 and TRBJ2-4; D might be TRBD1 or TRBD2, each matching 5 bases. Judging by the DNA end, TRBJ2-7 fits better; the J call may be wrong. The CDR3 covers 13 residues. Germline V gives CDR1 MNHEY, CDR2 SMNVEV (reference sequence). The CDR3 reads CASSLWAGSEQYF. In DNA, the CDR3 is TGTGCCAGCAGTTTATGGGCAGGGAGCGAGCAGTACTTC.

In regard to this clonotype: This likely comes from a read error, as the CDR3 has no conserved phenylalanine or tryptophan at its end. The chain carries TRBV10-3 and TRBJ2-7, with D perhaps matching TRBD1 (6 bases). Germline V gene sequence: CDR1 ENHRY, CDR2 SYGVKD. This CDR3 has 12 amino acids. V was shortened by 6 bases and J by 7 bases, with 13 bases between the two germline ends. The CDR3 sequence: CAIRGAQEEQYS. The CDR3, as DNA: TGTGCCATCAGGGGGGCCCAAGAGGAGCAGTACTCC.

This clonotype has a count of ten or more. The chain is built from TRBV29-1 and TRBJ1-4; D is undetermined. Germline lookup yields CDR1 SQVTM and CDR2 ANQGSEA. V was trimmed by 4 bases and J by 7 bases, leaving 4 bases between them. The CDR3 sequence is 10 residues long. The CDR3 protein is CSVGGEKLFF. CDR3 DNA sequence: TGCAGCGTTGGGGGTGAAAAACTGTTTTTT. Drawing the rest from reference TRBV29-1 and TRBJ1-4, the complete variable domain is SAVISQKPSRDICQRGTSLTIQCQVDSQVTMMFWYRQQPGQSLTLIATANQGSEATYESGFVIDKFPISRPNLTFSTLTVSNMSPEDSSIYLCSVGGEKLFFGSGTQLSVL.

The rearrangement links TRBV12-3 or TRBV12-4 to TRBJ2-1; perhaps TRBD2 as D (5 bases). CDR3 length equals 14 residues. V was trimmed by 1 base and J by 7 bases, leaving 11 bases between them. CDR3 nucleotide sequence: TGTGCCAGCAGTTTAGGGGAGTGGTATAATGAGCAGTTCTTC. As protein: CASSLGEWYNEQFF.

Turning to this clonotype: One junction end disagrees with the germline gene, perhaps due to a read error. The chain combines TRBV7-7 with TRBJ1-6, with unresolved D. Germline CDR1 and CDR2: SSHAT and FNYEAQ (reference sequence). The CDR3 spans 13 residues. The chain's CDR3 is CASSLAENSPLHF. CDR3 sequence (DNA): TGTGCTAGCAGCTTAGCAGAGAATTCACCCCTCCACTTT.